This paragraph covers one TCR beta chain sequence. Its antigen is not known. These data are taken from a study of blood T cells in healthy people across ages. Findings of the study overall: TCR beta diversity per million T cells fell roughly linearly with age. Higher diversity, along with more naive CD4+ cells, distinguished long-lived donors from aged donors.

A second PCR of about 7 to 11 cycles used a sample-barcoded 5' primer and a J-beta primer mix. Unique molecular identifiers of 12 random nucleotides labeled each cDNA. TCRdb re-analysed the 5' RACE reads in MiXCR, keeping a single row per CDR3 protein. The sample holds about 1.1 million distinct CDR3 sequences, around two fifths seen once. Trimming took off 5 bases at V and 4 bases at J, with 10 bases between the two ends. The CDR3 totals 13 residues. The V and J genes are TRBV12-3 or TRBV12-4 and TRBJ2-3; the D is unclear. Sequencing used blood. The receptor was derived from a man aged 18 to 30 in good health. The CDR3 DNA is TGTGCCAGCAGTCAGACACGATCAGATACGCAGTATTTT. It yields the protein CASSQTRSDTQYF.